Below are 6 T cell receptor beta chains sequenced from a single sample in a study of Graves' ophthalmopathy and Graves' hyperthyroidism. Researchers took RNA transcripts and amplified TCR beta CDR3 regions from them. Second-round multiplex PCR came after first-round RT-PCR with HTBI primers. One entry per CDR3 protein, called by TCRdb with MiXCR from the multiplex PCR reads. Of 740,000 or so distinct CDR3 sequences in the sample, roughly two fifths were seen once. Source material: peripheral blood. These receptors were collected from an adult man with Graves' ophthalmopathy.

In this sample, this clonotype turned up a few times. In DNA form, the CDR3 reads TGTGCCAGCAACACTCCGTTGGACAGGAACAATCAGCCCCAGCATTTT. Translated: CASNTPLDRNNQPQHF. The J gene is TRBJ1-5, the V gene TRBV2; 7 positions match TRBD1. CDR3 size: 16 residues. V was pared by 7 bases and J by 3 bases, with 12 bases of the junction left unmatched. Germline V gives CDR1 SNHLY, CDR2 FYNNEI.

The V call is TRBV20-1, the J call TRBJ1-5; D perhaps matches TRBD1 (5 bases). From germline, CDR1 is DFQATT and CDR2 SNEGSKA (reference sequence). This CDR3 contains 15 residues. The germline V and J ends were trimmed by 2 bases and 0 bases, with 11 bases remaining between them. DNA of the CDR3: TGCAGTGCTAGACCGGGACGGTATAGCAATCAGCCCCAGCATTTT. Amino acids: CSARPGRYSNQPQHF.

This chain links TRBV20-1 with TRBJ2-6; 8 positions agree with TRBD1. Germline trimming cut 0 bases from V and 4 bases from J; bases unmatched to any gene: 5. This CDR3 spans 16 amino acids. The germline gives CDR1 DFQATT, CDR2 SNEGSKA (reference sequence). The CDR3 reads CSARDWTGTGANVLTF. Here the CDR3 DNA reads TGCAGTGCTAGAGATTGGACAGGGACCGGGGCCAACGTCCTGACTTTC.

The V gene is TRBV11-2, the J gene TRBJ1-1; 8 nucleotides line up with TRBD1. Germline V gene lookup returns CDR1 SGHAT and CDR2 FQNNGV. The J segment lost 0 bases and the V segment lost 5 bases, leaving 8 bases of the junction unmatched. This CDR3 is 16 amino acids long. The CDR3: CASSQDPTGVNTEAFF. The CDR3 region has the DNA TGTGCCAGCAGCCAAGATCCGACAGGGGTGAACACTGAAGCTTTCTTT.

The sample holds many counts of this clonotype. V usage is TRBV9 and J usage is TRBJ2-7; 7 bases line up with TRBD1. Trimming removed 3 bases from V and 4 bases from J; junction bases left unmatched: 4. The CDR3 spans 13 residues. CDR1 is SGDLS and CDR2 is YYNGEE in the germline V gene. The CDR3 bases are TGTGCCAGCAGCGATGGGACAGCGTACGAGCAGTACTTC. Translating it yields CASSDGTAYEQYF.

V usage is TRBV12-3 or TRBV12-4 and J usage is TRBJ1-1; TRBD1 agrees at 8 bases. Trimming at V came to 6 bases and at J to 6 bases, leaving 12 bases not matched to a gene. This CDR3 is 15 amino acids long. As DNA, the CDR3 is TGTGCCAGCAGCCTAAGTTCAGGGGGCCGGGCTGAAGCTTTCTTT. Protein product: CASSLSSGGRAEAFF.